These 22 T cell receptor beta chains originate from one sample sequenced in a study of identical twins. TCRdb used MiXCR to reprocess the 5' RACE reads, holding one entry per CDR3 protein. The sample comprises some 240,000 distinct CDR3 sequences, about 8.3% of which are singletons, and 3% rests with the top ten. These data were also reused for a study on yellow fever vaccine responses in identical twins.

Source material: CD8+ T cells sorted from blood. These receptor sequences come from a woman under 30 in good health.

The rearrangement joins TRBV27 to TRBJ2-1; tentative D call: TRBD2 (7 bases). The ends were cut back, 5 bases at V and 1 base at J, with 21 bases in the middle. Germline CDR1 is MNHEY and CDR2 is SMNVEV (reference sequence). The CDR3 runs 18 residues. CDR3 amino acids: CASSTQGLRGPSYNEQFF. The CDR3 DNA reads as TGTGCCAGCAGTACGCAAGGCCTGCGGGGGCCATCCTACAATGAGCAGTTCTTC.

This chain links TRBV25-1 with TRBJ2-3; D is unclear. V shed 2 bases and J shed 2 bases, with 8 bases lying between them. Looked up from germline, CDR1 is MGHDK and CDR2 is SYGVNS. The length of the CDR3 is 14 residues. This CDR3 is CASSETAYTDTQYF. The CDR3 coding sequence is TGTGCCAGCAGTGAAACAGCCTACACAGATACGCAGTATTTT. The variable domain in full, completed from reference TRBV25-1 and TRBJ2-3, reads EADIYQTPRYLVIGTGKKITLECSQTMGHDKMYWYQQDPGMELHLIHYSYGVNSTEKGDLSSESTVSRIRTEHFPLTLESARPSHTSQYLCASSETAYTDTQYFGPGTRLTVL.

This clonotype was detected many times. The rearrangement uses TRBV5-8 and TRBJ2-1; 10 bases match TRBD1. The CDR3 has 16 residues. Germline CDR1 reads SGHTS; CDR2 reads YDEGEE. V lost 0 bases to trimming and J lost 8 bases; unmatched junction nucleotides: 8. The CDR3 loop is CASSLAGDRGLYEQFF. The DNA of the CDR3 is TGTGCCAGCAGCTTGGCCGGGGACAGGGGACTCTATGAGCAGTTCTTC.

This clonotype came up a few times. The chain carries TRBV12-3 or TRBV12-4 and TRBJ2-2, with D unclear. Trimming removed 6 bases at V and 8 bases at J, with 16 bases between. The CDR3 consists of 14 residues. The CDR3 DNA is TGTGCCAGCAGCGATTTCCTTTTGGGTGGGGAGCTGTTTTTT. This gives the protein CASSDFLLGGELFF.

This chain uses TRBV29-1 with TRBJ2-5; 7 positions agree with TRBD2. The CDR3 totals 16 residues. V shed 2 bases and J 1 base; nucleotides not matched to a gene: 10. The germline CDR1 and CDR2 sequences are SQVTM and ANQGSEA. The CDR3 DNA is TGCAGCGTTGAAAGAGGGAGCGGGGATTTCCAAGAGACCCAGTACTTC. Its protein is CSVERGSGDFQETQYF.

This clonotype was recorded many times. The chain couples TRBV5-5 to TRBJ1-5; D is perhaps TRBD1 (5 bases). This CDR3 has 14 amino acids. Trimming took 6 bases from V and 2 from J, leaving 12 bases between them. Looked up from germline, CDR1 is SGHKS and CDR2 is YYEKEE (reference sequence). Here the CDR3 reads CASTKTGGNQPQHF. The CDR3 bases are TGTGCCAGCACCAAAACGGGGGGCAATCAGCCCCAGCATTTT.

This clonotype was counted only a few times. The rearrangement joins TRBV10-1 to TRBJ2-1, with 9 bases identical to TRBD2. V shed 6 bases, J shed 5 bases, and the junction held 8 bases outside the gene matches. This CDR3 region has 15 residues. CDR1 is WNHNN and CDR2 is SYGVQD in the germline V gene (reference sequence). In DNA, the CDR3 is TGCGCCAGCAGGAAGGATCTAGCGGGGAACAATGAGCAGTTCTTC. Translating gives CASRKDLAGNNEQFF.

The sample holds a few counts of this clonotype. V usage is TRBV29-1 and J usage is TRBJ2-7; TRBD2 agrees at 7 bases. The ends lost 4 bases at V and 3 bases at J; junction bases unmatched: 9. The CDR3 has 14 amino acids. Germline CDR1 reads SQVTM; CDR2 reads ANQGSEA. CDR3 sequence reads: CSVVSGRAFYEQYF. DNA for the CDR3: TGCAGCGTTGTTTCGGGGAGGGCCTTCTACGAGCAGTACTTC.

V gene TRBV21-1 combines with J gene TRBJ2-3; the table calls TRBD1, which could not be checked here. TRBV21-1 is designated a pseudogene. The CDR3 has 13 residues. CDR3 loop: CASTWGRTDTQYF. As DNA, the CDR3 is TGTGCCAGCACCTGGGGGAGAACAGATACGCAGTATTTT.

This clonotype was observed a handful of times. The chain joins TRBV12-3 or TRBV12-4 to TRBJ2-7, with 7 bases that match TRBD1. Losses at the gene ends were 0 bases for V and 1 base for J; bases not matched to a gene: 0. CDR3 size: 14 residues. CDR3 in DNA: TGTGCCAGCAGTTTAGCGGGACAGTCCTACGAGCAGTACTTC. Translated: CASSLAGQSYEQYF.

There are a few counts of this clonotype. The chain combines TRBV21-1 with TRBJ2-1; the table's D call TRBD1 went unverified against the DNA. TRBV21-1 counts as a pseudogene. The CDR3 spans 15 residues. Written as DNA, the CDR3 is TGTGCCAGCAGCGAGGCGGGGGGGTGTTACAATGAGCAGTTCTTC. Its protein product is CASSEAGGCYNEQFF.

The chain combines TRBV5-1 with TRBJ2-1; TRBD1 aligns across 7 bases. In germline, CDR1 is SGHRS, CDR2 YFSETQ. With 0 bases clipped from V and 6 bases from J, the junction kept 3 bases outside the gene matches. The CDR3 extends over 14 amino acids. As DNA, the CDR3 is TGCGCCAGCAGCTTGGAGAGGGGGCTCAATGAGCAGTTCTTC. Translated, it gives CASSLERGLNEQFF.

This clonotype was seen a few times. This chain joins TRBV7-3 and TRBJ2-3; the match to TRBD2 covers 9 bases. There are 14 residues in the CDR3. Germline values: CDR1 SGHTA, CDR2 FQGTGA. The ends lost 2 bases at V and 4 bases at J; junction bases unmatched: 1. The CDR3 DNA sequence: TGTGCCAGCAGCTTACTAGCGGGGCCAGATACGCAGTATTTT. It codes for CASSLLAGPDTQYF.

This clonotype was counted at least ten times. The chain joins TRBV27 to TRBJ2-1, with D possibly matching TRBD2 (5 bases). The germline V gene has CDR1 MNHEY and CDR2 SMNVEV (reference sequence). Between the trimmed V and J ends, which lost 6 bases and 12 bases, there was a span of 15 bases. This CDR3 contains 12 residues. CDR3 sequence (DNA): TGTGCCAGCAGCCCACTGGGCGAGGGGCAGTTCTTC. It yields the protein CASSPLGEGQFF.

Written as DNA, the CDR3 is TGCGCCAGCAGCCAAGAAGGGCCGTCTAGCACAGATACGCAGTATTTT. Amino acids: CASSQEGPSSTDTQYF. The chain has TRBV4-1 and TRBJ2-3; no definite D call. The CDR3 is 16 residues long. V was pared by 0 bases and J by 0 bases, with 10 bases between. Germline V gives CDR1 MGHRA, CDR2 YSYEKL.

V is TRBV6-1 and J is TRBJ1-4, with unresolved D. Germline V CDR1 and CDR2: MNHNS, SASEGT. The CDR3 loop spans 12 amino acids. V was pared by 2 bases and J by 7 bases, with 5 bases between. CDR3 nucleotide sequence: TGTGCCAGCAGTGAATACCTTGAAAAACTGTTTTTT. Its translation: CASSEYLEKLFF.

This clonotype was detected a few times. V gene TRBV28 combines with J gene TRBJ2-1; 7 nucleotides align to TRBD2. With V trimmed by 3 bases and J by 5 bases, 7 bases remained unmatched. CDR1 is MDHEN, CDR2 SYDVKM, per germline. This CDR3 has 15 residues. This CDR3 reads CASSFAAGANNEQFF. CDR3 nucleotides: TGTGCCAGCAGTTTCGCGGCGGGAGCTAACAATGAGCAGTTCTTC.

The chain couples TRBV2 to TRBJ2-1; 7 bases are a match to TRBD1. This CDR3 comprises 16 residues. Germline trimming cut 1 base from V and 3 bases from J; bases unmatched to any gene: 6. From germline, CDR1 is SNHLY and CDR2 FYNNEI. CDR3 region: CASSEVPGGVYNEQFF. Written as DNA, the CDR3 is TGTGCCAGCAGTGAAGTACCAGGGGGAGTCTACAATGAGCAGTTCTTC.

This clonotype was recorded a few times. The genes are TRBV12-3 or TRBV12-4 and TRBJ2-2; possible D gene TRBD1, 5 bases. V shed 1 base and J shed 0 bases, with 6 bases lying between them. This CDR3 has 15 amino acids. CDR3 DNA sequence: TGTGCCAGCAGTTTAGGGGGCCCGAACACCGGGGAGCTGTTTTTT. It yields the protein CASSLGGPNTGELFF.

This clonotype was detected many times. V gene TRBV9 combines with J gene TRBJ2-5; the D gene is possibly TRBD1 (6 bases). Looked up from germline, CDR1 is SGDLS and CDR2 is YYNGEE. The length of the CDR3 is 16 residues. V was pared by 0 bases and J by 0 bases, with 12 bases between. In nucleotides, the CDR3 is TGTGCCAGCAGCGTAGGTTGGGGGCCCGACCAAGAGACCCAGTACTTC. It specifies CASSVGWGPDQETQYF.

This sequence joins TRBV7-9 and TRBJ2-1, with D uncertain. V shed 1 base and J shed 6 bases, with 10 bases lying between them. Per the germline V gene, CDR1 is SEHNR and CDR2 is FQNEAQ (reference sequence). The CDR3 extends over 14 amino acids. CDR3 nucleotides: TGTGCCAGCAGCTTAGATGGGCTTACCAATGAGCAGTTCTTC. Translation: CASSLDGLTNEQFF.

This clonotype was detected many times. The V call is TRBV6-1, the J call TRBJ2-7; D is possibly TRBD1 (5 bases). The ends were cut back, 6 bases at V and 1 base at J, with 10 bases in the middle. From germline, CDR1 is MNHNS and CDR2 SASEGT. CDR3 length equals 13 residues. The CDR3 DNA reads TGTGCCAGCAGCCCCAGGGATTCCTACGAGCAGTACTTC. Translated: CASSPRDSYEQYF.